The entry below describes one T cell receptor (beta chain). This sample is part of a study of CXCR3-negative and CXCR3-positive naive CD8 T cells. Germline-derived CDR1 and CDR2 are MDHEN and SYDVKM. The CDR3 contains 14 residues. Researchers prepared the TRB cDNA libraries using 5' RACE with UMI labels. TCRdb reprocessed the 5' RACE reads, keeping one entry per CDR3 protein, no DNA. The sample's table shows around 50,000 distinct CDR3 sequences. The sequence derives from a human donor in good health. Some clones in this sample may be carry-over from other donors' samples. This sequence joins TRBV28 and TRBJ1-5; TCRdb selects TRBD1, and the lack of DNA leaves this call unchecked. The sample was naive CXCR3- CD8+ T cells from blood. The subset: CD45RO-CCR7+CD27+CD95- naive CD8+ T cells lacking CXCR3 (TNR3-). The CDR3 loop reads CASSFDRRGQPQHF. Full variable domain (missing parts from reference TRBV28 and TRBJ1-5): DVKVTQSSRYLVKRTGEKVFLECVQDMDHENMFWYRQDPGLGLRLIYFSYDVKMKEKGDIPEGYSVSREKKERFSLILESASTNQTSMYLCASSFDRRGQPQHFGDGTRLSIL.